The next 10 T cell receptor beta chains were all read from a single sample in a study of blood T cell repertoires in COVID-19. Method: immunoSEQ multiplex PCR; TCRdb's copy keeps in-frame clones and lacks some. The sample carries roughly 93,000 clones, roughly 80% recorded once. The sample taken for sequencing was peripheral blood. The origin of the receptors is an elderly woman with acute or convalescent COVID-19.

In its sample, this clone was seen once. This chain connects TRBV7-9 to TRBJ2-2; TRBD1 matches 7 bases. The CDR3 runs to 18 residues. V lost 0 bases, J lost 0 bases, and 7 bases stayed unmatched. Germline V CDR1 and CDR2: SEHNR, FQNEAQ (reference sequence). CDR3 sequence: CASSLAGRQGSNTGELFF. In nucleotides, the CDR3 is TGTGCCAGCAGCTTAGCGGGGAGACAGGGATCGAACACCGGGGAGCTGTTTTTT.

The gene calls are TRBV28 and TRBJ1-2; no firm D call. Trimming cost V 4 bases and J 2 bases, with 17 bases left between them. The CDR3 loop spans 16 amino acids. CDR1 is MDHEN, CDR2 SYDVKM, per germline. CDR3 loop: CASSSPGLGPNYGYTF. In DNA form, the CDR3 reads TGTGCCAGCAGTTCGCCCGGCCTGGGCCCGAACTATGGCTACACCTTC.

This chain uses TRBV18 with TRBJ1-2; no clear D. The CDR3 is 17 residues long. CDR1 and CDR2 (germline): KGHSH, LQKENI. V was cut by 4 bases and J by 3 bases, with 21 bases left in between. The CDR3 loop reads CASSQTEALAGHYGYTF. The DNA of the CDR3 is TGTGCCAGCTCACAAACGGAGGCTTTGGCAGGCCACTATGGCTACACCTTC.

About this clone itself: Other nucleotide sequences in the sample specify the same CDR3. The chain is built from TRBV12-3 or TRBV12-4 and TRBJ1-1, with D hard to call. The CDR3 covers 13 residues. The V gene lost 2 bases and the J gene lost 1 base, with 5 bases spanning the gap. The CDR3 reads CASSLTGNTEAFF. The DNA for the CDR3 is TGTGCCAGCAGTTTAACGGGGAACACTGAAGCTTTCTTT.

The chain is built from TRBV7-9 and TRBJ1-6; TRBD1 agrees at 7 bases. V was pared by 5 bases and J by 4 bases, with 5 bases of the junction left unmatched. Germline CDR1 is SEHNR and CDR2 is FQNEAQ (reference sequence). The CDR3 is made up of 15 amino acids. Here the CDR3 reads CASSEGQPYNSPLHF. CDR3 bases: TGTGCCAGCAGCGAGGGACAGCCTTATAATTCACCCCTCCACTTT.

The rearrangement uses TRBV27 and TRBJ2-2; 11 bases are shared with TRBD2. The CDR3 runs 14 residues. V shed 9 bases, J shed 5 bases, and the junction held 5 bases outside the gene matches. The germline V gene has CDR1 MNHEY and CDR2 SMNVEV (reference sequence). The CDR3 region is CASSGGAHTGELFF. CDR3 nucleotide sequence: TGTGCCAGTAGCGGGGGGGCACATACCGGGGAGCTGTTTTTT.

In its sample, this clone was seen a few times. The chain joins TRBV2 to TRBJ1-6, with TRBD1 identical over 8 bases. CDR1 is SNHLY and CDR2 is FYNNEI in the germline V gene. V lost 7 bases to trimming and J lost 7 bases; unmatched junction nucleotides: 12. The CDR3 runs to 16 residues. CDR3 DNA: TGTGCCAGCATTTTTATGCGGACAGGGAGGAATTCACCCCTCCACTTT. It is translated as CASIFMRTGRNSPLHF.

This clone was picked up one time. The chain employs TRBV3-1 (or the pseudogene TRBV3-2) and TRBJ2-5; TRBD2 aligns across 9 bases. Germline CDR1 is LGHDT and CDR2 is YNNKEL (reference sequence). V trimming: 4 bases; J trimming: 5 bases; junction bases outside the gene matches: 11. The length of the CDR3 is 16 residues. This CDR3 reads CASSRQPGLAWETQYF. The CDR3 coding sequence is TGTGCCAGCAGCCGTCAGCCGGGACTAGCATGGGAGACCCAGTACTTC.

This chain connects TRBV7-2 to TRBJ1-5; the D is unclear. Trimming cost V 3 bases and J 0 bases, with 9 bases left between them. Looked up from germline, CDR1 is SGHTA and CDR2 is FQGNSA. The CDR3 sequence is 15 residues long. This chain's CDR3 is CASSLLGGSNQPQHF. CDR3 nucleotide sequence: TGTGCCAGCAGCTTGCTCGGCGGTAGCAATCAGCCCCAGCATTTT.

The CDR3 is CASSAPGQGRFGYTF. The CDR3 DNA reads TGTGCCAGCAGTGCTCCGGGACAGGGAAGATTTGGCTACACCTTC. The V and J genes are TRBV6-6 and TRBJ1-2; 9 bases agree with TRBD1. The germline V gene encodes CDR1 MNHNY and CDR2 SVGAGI (reference sequence). Trimming took 5 bases from V and 7 from J; bases not matched to a gene: 11. CDR3 length equals 15 residues.